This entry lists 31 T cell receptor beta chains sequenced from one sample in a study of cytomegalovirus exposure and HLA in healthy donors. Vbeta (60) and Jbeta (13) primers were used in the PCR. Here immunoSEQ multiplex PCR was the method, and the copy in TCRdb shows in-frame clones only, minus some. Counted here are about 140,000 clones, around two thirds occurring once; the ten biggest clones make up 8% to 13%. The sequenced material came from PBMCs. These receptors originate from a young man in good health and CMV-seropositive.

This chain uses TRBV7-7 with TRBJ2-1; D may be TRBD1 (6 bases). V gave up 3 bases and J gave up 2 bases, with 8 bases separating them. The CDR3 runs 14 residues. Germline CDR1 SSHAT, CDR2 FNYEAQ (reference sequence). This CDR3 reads CASSFAGAYNEQFF. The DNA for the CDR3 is TGTGCCAGCAGCTTCGCAGGGGCCTACAATGAGCAGTTCTTC.

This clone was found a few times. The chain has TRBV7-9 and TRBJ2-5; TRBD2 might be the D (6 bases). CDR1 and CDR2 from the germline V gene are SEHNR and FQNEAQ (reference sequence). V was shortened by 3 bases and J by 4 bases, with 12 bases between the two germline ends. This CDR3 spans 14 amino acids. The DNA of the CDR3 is TGTGCCAGCAGCTTGGTAGGGACTTCAGAGACCCAGTACTTC. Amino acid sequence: CASSLVGTSETQYF. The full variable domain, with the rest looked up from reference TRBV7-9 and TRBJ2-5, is DTGVSQNPRHKITKRGQNVTFRCDPISEHNRLYWYRQTLGQGPEFLTYFQNEAQLEKSRLLSDRFSAERPKGSFSTLEIQRTEQGDSAMYLCASSLVGTSETQYFGPGTRLLVL.

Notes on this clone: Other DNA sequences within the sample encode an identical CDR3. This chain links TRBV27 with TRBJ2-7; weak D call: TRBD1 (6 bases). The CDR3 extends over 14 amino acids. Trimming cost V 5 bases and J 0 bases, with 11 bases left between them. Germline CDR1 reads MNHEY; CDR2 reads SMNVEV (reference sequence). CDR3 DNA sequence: TGTGCCAGCAGTCTTACAGGGAGCTCCTACGAGCAGTACTTC. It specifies CASSLTGSSYEQYF.

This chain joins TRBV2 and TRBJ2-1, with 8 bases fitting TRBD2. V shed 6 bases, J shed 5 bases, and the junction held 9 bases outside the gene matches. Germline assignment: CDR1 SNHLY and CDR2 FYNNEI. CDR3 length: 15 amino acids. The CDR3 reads CASSAEREYNNEQFF. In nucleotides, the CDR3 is TGTGCCAGCAGCGCAGAGCGGGAGTACAACAATGAGCAGTTCTTC.

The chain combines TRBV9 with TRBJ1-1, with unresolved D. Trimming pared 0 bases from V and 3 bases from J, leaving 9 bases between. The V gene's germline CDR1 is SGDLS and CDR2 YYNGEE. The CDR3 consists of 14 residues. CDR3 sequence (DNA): TGTGCCAGCAGCGTAGCGGAGGAGGACACTGAAGCTTTCTTT. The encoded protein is CASSVAEEDTEAFF.

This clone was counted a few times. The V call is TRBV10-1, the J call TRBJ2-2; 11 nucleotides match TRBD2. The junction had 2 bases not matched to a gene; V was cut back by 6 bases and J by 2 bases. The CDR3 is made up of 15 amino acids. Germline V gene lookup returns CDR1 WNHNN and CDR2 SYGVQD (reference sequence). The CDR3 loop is CASSGTSGNTGELFF. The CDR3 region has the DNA TGCGCCAGCAGCGGGACTAGCGGCAACACCGGGGAGCTGTTTTTT.

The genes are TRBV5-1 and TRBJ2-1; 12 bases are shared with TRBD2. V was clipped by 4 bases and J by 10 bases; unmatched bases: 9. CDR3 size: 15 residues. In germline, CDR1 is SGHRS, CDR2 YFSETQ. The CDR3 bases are TGCGCCAGCAGCCTATTTCCTAGCGGGAGGGGAGAGCAGTTCTTC. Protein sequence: CASSLFPSGRGEQFF.

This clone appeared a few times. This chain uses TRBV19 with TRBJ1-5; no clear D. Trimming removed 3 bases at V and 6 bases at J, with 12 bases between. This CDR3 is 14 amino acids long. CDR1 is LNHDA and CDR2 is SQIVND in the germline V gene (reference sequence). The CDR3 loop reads CASSMRVEGQPQHF. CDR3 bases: TGTGCCAGTAGTATGAGGGTTGAGGGTCAGCCCCAGCATTTT.

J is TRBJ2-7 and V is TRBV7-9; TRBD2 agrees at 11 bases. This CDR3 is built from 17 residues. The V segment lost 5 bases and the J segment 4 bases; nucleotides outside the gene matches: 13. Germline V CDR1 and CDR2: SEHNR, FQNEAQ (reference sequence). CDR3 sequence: CASSPRDSGRAIYEQYF. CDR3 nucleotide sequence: TGTGCCAGCAGCCCCCGGGATAGCGGGAGGGCCATATACGAGCAGTACTTC.

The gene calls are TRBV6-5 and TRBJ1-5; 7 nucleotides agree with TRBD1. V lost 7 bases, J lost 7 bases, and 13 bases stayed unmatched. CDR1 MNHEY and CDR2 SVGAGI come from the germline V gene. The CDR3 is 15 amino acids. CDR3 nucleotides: TGTGCCAGCATCTCACCCGACAGGGTCAGGCAGCCCCAGCATTTT. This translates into CASISPDRVRQPQHF.

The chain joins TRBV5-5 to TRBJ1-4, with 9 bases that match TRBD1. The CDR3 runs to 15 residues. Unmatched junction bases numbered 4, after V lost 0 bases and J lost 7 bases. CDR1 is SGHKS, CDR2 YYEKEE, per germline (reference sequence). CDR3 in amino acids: CASSLVGTGREKLFF. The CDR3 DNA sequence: TGTGCCAGCAGCTTGGTAGGGACAGGGCGTGAAAAACTGTTTTTT.

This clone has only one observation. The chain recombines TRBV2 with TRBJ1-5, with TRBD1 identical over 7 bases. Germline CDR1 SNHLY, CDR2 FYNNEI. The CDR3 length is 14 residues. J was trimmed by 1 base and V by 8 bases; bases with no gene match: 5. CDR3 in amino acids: CASSGTVSNQPQHF. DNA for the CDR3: TGTGCCAGCTCCGGGACAGTGAGCAATCAGCCCCAGCATTTT.

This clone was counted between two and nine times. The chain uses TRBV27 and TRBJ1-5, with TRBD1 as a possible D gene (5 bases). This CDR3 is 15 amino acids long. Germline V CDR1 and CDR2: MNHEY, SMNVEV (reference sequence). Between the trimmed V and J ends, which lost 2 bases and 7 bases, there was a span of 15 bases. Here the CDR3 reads CASSLRPGGDQPQHF. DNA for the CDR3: TGTGCCAGCAGTTTAAGGCCAGGCGGGGACCAGCCCCAGCATTTT.

The CDR3 loop reads CASSQGGYEQYF. DNA of the CDR3: TGCGCCAGCAGCCAAGGAGGGTACGAGCAGTACTTC. This rearrangement joins TRBV4-1 to TRBJ2-7; TRBD2 is a possible D gene (5 bases). This CDR3 is 12 amino acids long. In germline, CDR1 is MGHRA, CDR2 YSYEKL. The V end lost 1 base, the J end lost 4 bases, and 5 bases lay between the germline ends.

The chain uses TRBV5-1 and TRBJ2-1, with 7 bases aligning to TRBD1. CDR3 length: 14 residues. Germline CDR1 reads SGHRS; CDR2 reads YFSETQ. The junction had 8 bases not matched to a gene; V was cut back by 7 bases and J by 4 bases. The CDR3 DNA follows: TGCGCCAGCTCTATGACAGGGTCTTACAATGAGCAGTTCTTC. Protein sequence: CASSMTGSYNEQFF.

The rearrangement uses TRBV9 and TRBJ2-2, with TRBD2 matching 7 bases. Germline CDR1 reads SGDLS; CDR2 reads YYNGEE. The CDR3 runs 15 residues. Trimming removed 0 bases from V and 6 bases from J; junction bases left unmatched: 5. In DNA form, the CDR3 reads TGTGCCAGCAGCGTAGGGGCGGGGGTTTCCGGGGAGCTGTTTTTT. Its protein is CASSVGAGVSGELFF.

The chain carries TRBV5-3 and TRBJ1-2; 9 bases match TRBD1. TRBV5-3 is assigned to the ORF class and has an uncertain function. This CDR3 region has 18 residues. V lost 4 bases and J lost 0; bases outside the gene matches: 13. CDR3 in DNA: TGTGCCAGAAGCAAACAAACTATCCGGGACAGGGCTAACTATGGCTACACCTTC. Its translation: CARSKQTIRDRANYGYTF.

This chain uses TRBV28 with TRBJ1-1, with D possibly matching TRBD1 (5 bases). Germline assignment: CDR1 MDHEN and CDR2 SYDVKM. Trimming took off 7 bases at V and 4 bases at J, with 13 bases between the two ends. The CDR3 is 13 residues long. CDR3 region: CASMRGDTTEAFF. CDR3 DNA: TGTGCCAGCATGCGGGGCGATACCACTGAAGCTTTCTTT.

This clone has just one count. In nucleotides, the CDR3 is TGTGCCAGCAGCTTAGTAGTAGCGGGAGGGGCCTACGAGCAGTACTTC. Amino acid sequence: CASSLVVAGGAYEQYF. The chain couples TRBV7-2 to TRBJ2-5; 11 bases line up with TRBD2. The DNA end favors TRBJ2-7, so the J call may be wrong. Germline CDR1 reads SGHTA; CDR2 reads FQGNSA. This CDR3 comprises 16 residues.

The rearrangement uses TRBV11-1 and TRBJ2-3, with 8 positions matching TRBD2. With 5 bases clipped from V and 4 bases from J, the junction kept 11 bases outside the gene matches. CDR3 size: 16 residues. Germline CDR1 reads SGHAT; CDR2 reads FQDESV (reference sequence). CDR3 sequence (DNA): TGTGCCAGCAGCCCAACACGGCTAGCGGGTTCAGATACGCAGTATTTT. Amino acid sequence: CASSPTRLAGSDTQYF.

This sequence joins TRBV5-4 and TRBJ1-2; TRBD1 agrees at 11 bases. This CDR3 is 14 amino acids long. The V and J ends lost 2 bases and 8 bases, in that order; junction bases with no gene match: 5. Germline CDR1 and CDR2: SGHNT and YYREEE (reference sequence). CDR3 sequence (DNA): TGTGCCAGCAGCTTCACGGGGACAGGGGGGGGCTACACCTTC. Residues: CASSFTGTGGGYTF.

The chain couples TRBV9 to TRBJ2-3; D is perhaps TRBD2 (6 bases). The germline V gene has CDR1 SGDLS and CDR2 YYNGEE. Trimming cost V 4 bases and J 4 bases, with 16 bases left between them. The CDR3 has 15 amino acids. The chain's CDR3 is CASSPGGGIADTQYF. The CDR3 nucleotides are TGTGCCAGCAGCCCCGGCGGAGGGATAGCAGATACGCAGTATTTT.

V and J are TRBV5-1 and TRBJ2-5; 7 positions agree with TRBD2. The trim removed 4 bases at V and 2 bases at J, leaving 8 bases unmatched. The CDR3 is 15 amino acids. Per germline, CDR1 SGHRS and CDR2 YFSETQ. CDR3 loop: CASSALPSGQETQYF. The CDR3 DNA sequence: TGCGCCAGCAGCGCCTTGCCTAGCGGACAAGAGACCCAGTACTTC.

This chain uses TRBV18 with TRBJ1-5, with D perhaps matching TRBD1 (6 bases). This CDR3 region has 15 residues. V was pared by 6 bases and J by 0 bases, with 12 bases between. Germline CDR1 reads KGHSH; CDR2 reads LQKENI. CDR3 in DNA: TGTGCCAGCTCGCTACAGGGAAATAGCAATCAGCCCCAGCATTTT. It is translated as CASSLQGNSNQPQHF.

As DNA, the CDR3 is TGTGCCAGTAGTACACAGAGGAACACTGAAGCTTTCTTT. As protein: CASSTQRNTEAFF. V gene TRBV19 combines with J gene TRBJ1-1; no clear D. The CDR3 covers 13 residues. The ends were cut back, 4 bases at V and 1 base at J, with 7 bases in the middle. Per the germline V gene, CDR1 is LNHDA and CDR2 is SQIVND (reference sequence).

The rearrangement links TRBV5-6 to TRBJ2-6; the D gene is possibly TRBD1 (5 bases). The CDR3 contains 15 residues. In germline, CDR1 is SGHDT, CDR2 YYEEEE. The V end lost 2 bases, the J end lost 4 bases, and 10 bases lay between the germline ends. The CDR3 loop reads CASSLGVTGANVLTF. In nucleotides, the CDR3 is TGTGCCAGCAGCTTAGGGGTGACAGGGGCCAACGTCCTGACTTTC.

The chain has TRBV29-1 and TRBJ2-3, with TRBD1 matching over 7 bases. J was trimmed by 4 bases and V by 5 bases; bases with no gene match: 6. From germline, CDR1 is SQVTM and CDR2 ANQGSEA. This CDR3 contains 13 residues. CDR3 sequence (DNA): TGCAGCGTTATTTCAGGGGGTCCAGATACGCAGTATTTT. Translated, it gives CSVISGGPDTQYF.

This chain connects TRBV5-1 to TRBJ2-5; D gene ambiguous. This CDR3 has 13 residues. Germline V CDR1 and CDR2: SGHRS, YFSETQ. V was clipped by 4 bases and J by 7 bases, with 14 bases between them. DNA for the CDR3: TGCGCCAGCAGCCAGCCCCCCCGAGGGACCCAGTACTTC. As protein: CASSQPPRGTQYF.

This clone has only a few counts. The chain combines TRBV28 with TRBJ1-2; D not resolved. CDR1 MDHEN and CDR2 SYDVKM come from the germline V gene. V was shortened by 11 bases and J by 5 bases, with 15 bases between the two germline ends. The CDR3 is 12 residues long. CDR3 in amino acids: CASQPERYGYTF. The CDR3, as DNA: TGTGCCTCACAGCCAGAAAGATATGGCTACACCTTC.

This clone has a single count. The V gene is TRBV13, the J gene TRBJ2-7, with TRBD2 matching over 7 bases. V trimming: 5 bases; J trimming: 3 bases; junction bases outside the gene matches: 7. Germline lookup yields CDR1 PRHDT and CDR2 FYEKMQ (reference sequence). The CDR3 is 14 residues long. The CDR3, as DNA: TGTGCCAGCAGCGGGAGGGGACGGGACTACGAGCAGTACTTC. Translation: CASSGRGRDYEQYF.

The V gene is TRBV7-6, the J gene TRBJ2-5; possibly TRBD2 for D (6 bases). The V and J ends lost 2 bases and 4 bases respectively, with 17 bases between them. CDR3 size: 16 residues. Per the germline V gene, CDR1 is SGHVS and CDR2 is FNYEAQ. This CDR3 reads CASSLHVSTSGETQYF. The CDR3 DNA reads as TGTGCCAGCAGCTTACATGTGTCGACTAGTGGAGAGACCCAGTACTTC.